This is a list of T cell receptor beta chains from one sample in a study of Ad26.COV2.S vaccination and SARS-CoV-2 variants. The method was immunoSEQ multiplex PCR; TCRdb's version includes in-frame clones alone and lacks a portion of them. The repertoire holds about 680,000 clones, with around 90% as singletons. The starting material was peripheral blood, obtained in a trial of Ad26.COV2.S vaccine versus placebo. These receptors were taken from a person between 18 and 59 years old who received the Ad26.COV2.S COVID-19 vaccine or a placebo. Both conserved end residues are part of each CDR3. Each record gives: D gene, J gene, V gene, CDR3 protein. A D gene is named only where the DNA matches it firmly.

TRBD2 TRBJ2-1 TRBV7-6 CASSLGTSGSNEQFF
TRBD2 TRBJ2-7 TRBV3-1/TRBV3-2 CASSHGLAGVLSSYEQYF
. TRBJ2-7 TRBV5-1 CASSLVAGSSYEQYF
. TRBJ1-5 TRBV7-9 CASSPNSYNQPQHF
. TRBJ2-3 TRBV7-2 CASSLGPRGTDTQYF
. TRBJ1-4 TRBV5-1 CASSQGPSALNEKLFF
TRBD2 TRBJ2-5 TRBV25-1 CASSEHSGGQGTQYF
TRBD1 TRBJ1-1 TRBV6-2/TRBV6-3 CASSTPGTGSTEAFF
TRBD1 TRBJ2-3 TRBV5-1 CASSGTAKSSTDTQYF
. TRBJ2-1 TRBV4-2 CASSPQVGEVYNEQFF
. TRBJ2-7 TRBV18 CASSPLSAGGYEQYF
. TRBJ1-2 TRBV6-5 CASRFDTNYGYTF
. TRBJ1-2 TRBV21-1 CASSIPGDGGYTF
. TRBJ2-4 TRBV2 CASSVGRMAKNIQYF
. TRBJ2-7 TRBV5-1 CASSHGSSVYYEQYF
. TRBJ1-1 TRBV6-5 CASSRLGQYTEAFF
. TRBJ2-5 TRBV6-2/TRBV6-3 CASSRGPGAAQYF
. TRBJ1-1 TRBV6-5 CASSFPGQPEAFF
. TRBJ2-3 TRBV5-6 CASSLVGWATDTQYF
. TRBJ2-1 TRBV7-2 CASSLEILGRGNEQFF
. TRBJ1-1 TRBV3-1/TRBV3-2 CASSQPGGFAFF
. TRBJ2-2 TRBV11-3 CASSGNRRATGELFF
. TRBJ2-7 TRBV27 CASSGGGIYEQYF
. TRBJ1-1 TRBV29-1 CSVHLFVPNTEAFF
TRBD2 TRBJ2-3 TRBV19 CASSIGGTGLLSDTQYF
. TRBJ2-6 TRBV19 CASSIGSGANVLTF
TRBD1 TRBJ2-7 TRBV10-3 CASRGTVSYEQYF
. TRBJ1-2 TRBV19 CASSIFGRGYTF
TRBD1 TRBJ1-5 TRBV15 CATSTRQGRQPQHF
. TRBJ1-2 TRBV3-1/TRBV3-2 CASSHQPGGYTF
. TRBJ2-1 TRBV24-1 CATSDDRVEEQFF
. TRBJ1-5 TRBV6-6 CASSYPGTNQPQHF
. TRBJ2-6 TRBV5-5 CASSFESPSGANVLTF
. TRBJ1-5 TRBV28 CASSLGGRRGQPQHF
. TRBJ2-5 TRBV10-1 CASSESAPSETQYF
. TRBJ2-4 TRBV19 CASSIGLPNIQYF
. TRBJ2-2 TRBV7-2 CASNLGTFNTGELFF
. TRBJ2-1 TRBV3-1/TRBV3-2 CASSQGESSYNEQFF
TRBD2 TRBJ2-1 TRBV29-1 CSVVRTSGRNEQFF
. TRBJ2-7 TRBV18 CASSLRDVYEQYF
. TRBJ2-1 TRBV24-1 CATSDLANSYNEQFF
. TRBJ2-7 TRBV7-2 CASSFPSTAYEQYF
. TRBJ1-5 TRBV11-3 CASSFNQPQHF
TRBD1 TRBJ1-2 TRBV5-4 CASSEEEDRGFYGYTF
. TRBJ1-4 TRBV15 CATSTPGGQGNEKLFF
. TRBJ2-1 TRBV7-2 CASSLVQDSYNEQFF
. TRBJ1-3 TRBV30 CAWNGAGNTIYF
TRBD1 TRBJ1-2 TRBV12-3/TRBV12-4 CASSHRQGDGYTF
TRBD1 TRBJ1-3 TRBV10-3 CAIRDRTGGGNTIYF
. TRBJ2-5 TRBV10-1 CASSTGTRRGETQYF
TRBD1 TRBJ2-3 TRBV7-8 CASTRRQGATDTQYF
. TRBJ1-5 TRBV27 CASSLAGNQPQHF